Below are 27 T cell receptor beta chains sequenced from a single sample in a study of T cell responses to AZD1222 COVID-19 vaccine (dated by TCRdb to the early 2020s). The sample's time point, from its label and the paper: baseline before first vaccination. The library was produced with the immunoSEQ multiplex PCR assay. TCRdb carries this immuneACCESS record with in-frame sequences only. Its versions omit some clonotypes, under half of them owing to an unresolved V gene in the studies checked, with the rest unexplained. A total of more than 75,000 clones appear in this sample, 80% to 90% of them only once. About 7.8% of the sample rests with the top ten. Sequencing used peripheral blood, obtained on day 0 of AZD1222 vaccination. These receptors were collected from an adult in good health.

This chain uses TRBV5-6 with TRBJ2-7, with D perhaps TRBD1 or TRBD2 (5 bases each). Trimming took off 3 bases at V and 7 bases at J, with 23 bases between the two ends. The germline CDR1 and CDR2 sequences are SGHDT and YYEEEE. CDR3 length equals 16 residues. The CDR3 nucleotides are TGTGCCAGCAGCTCAATAGGAGGTTCCAGGGTGAGGGAGCAGTACTTC. Its protein is CASSSIGGSRVREQYF.

The genes are TRBV9 and TRBJ2-7; TRBD1 matches at 10 bases. CDR3 length: 14 residues. J was trimmed by 2 bases and V by 4 bases; bases with no gene match: 3. The germline CDR1 and CDR2 sequences are SGDLS and YYNGEE. The CDR3 nucleotides are TGTGCCAGCAGCCGGGACAGGGGCACCTACGAGCAGTACTTC. Translated: CASSRDRGTYEQYF.

The chain combines TRBV9 with TRBJ1-3, with D possibly matching TRBD1 (5 bases). Germline loops: CDR1 SGDLS, CDR2 YYNGEE. The V end was cut by 0 bases, the J end by 2 bases, with 9 bases between. This CDR3 contains 15 residues. CDR3 bases: TGTGCCAGCAGCGTAGATCCGGGGGCTGGAAACACCATATATTTT. The encoded protein is CASSVDPGAGNTIYF. Together with reference TRBV9 and TRBJ1-3, the CDR3 gives the full variable domain: DSGVTQTPKHLITATGQRVTLRCSPRSGDLSVYWYQQSLDQGLQFLIQYYNGEERAKGNILERFSAQQFPDLHSELNLSSLELGDSALYFCASSVDPGAGNTIYFGEGSWLTVV.

V and J are TRBV13 and TRBJ2-1; 11 positions match TRBD2. Per the germline V gene, CDR1 is PRHDT and CDR2 is FYEKMQ (reference sequence). The ends lost 11 bases at V and 9 bases at J; junction bases unmatched: 6. CDR3 length: 12 amino acids. This CDR3 reads CAGSGGESEQFF. DNA for the CDR3: TGTGCCGGTAGCGGGGGGGAGTCTGAGCAGTTCTTC. Looking up the rest from reference TRBV13 and TRBJ2-1 gives the full variable domain: AAGVIQSPRHLIKEKRETATLKCYPIPRHDTVYWYQQGPGQDPQFLISFYEKMQSDKGSIPDRFSAQQFSDYHSELNMSSLELGDSALYFCAGSGGESEQFFGPGTRLTVL.

The genes are TRBV9 and TRBJ1-6; D is uncertain. Trimming stripped 3 bases from V and 1 base from J, with 8 bases between. Germline loops: CDR1 SGDLS, CDR2 YYNGEE. The CDR3 is 15 amino acids. In DNA form, the CDR3 reads TGTGCCAGCAGCGCCACCGCGTCCTATAATTCACCCCTCCACTTT. It is translated as CASSATASYNSPLHF. Complete variable domain (other parts from reference TRBV9 and TRBJ1-6): DSGVTQTPKHLITATGQRVTLRCSPRSGDLSVYWYQQSLDQGLQFLIQYYNGEERAKGNILERFSAQQFPDLHSELNLSSLELGDSALYFCASSATASYNSPLHFGNGTRLTVT.

V and J are TRBV6-5 and TRBJ1-5, with D unresolved. This CDR3 has 13 amino acids. V lost 7 bases and J 9 bases, leaving 16 bases between the germline ends. Germline CDR1 and CDR2: MNHEY and SVGAGI. The CDR3 is CASTYDGPWPQHF. The CDR3 DNA sequence: TGTGCCAGCACCTACGACGGTCCCTGGCCCCAGCATTTT.

The chain recombines TRBV19 with TRBJ1-5, with D unclear. The CDR3 has 13 residues. Germline lookup yields CDR1 LNHDA and CDR2 SQIVND (reference sequence). The germline V and J ends were trimmed by 5 bases and 7 bases, with 12 bases remaining between them. CDR3 residues: CASSRGLGQPQHF. CDR3 sequence (DNA): TGTGCCAGTAGTCGAGGGCTGGGGCAGCCCCAGCATTTT.

V usage is TRBV7-3 and J usage is TRBJ2-5, with 7 bases matching TRBD1. Germline loops: CDR1 SGHTA, CDR2 FQGTGA. The V and J ends lost 2 bases and 5 bases, in that order; junction bases with no gene match: 2. There are 13 residues in the CDR3. CDR3 residues: CASSLDREETQYF. As DNA, the CDR3 is TGTGCCAGCAGCTTAGACAGGGAGGAGACCCAGTACTTC.

The CDR3 protein is CSARAAEAFF. Here the CDR3 DNA reads TGCAGTGCTAGAGCCGCAGAAGCTTTCTTT. This chain joins TRBV20-1 and TRBJ1-1; D is ambiguous. Per germline, CDR1 DFQATT and CDR2 SNEGSKA (reference sequence). The CDR3 has 10 amino acids. V lost 1 base to trimming and J lost 8 bases, with 5 bases between them.

The gene calls are TRBV11-2 and TRBJ1-2; possibly TRBD1 for D (6 bases). Germline CDR1 SGHAT, CDR2 FQNNGV. CDR3 size: 13 residues. V lost 6 bases and J lost 8, with 16 bases in between. CDR3 coding DNA: TGTGCCAGCAGACCAGGGGAGGCGGGGGGCTACACCTTC. Its translation: CASRPGEAGGYTF. The complete variable domain, with remaining parts taken from reference TRBV11-2 and TRBJ1-2, reads EAGVAQSPRYKIIEKRQSVAFWCNPISGHATLYWYQQILGQGPKLLIQFQNNGVVDDSQLPKDRFSAERLKGVDSTLKIQPAKLEDSAVYLCASRPGEAGGYTFGSGTRLTVV.

The chain links TRBV6-5 to TRBJ1-1; D may be TRBD1 (5 bases). V was trimmed by 4 bases and J by 4 bases, leaving 13 bases between them. The CDR3 loop spans 14 amino acids. Germline values: CDR1 MNHEY, CDR2 SVGAGI. The CDR3 loop is CASSFDRGGTEAFF. The CDR3 DNA reads TGTGCCAGCAGTTTTGACCGGGGGGGCACTGAAGCTTTCTTT.

The chain links TRBV24-1 to TRBJ2-3; 10 bases fit TRBD1. V lost 3 bases, J lost 5 bases, and 7 bases stayed unmatched. CDR3 size: 16 residues. Germline V gene lookup returns CDR1 KGHDR and CDR2 SFDVKD. CDR3 nucleotides: TGTGCCACCAGTGATGGGGGACAGGGGTGGGGAGATACGCAGTATTTT. This codes for CATSDGGQGWGDTQYF.

This clone was seen once. The chain has TRBV5-1 and TRBJ1-5; D call uncertain. This CDR3 comprises 15 residues. CDR1 and CDR2 from the germline V gene are SGHRS and YFSETQ. V was shortened by 4 bases and J by 5 bases, with 16 bases between the two germline ends. Written as DNA, the CDR3 is TGCGCCAGCAGCCTGGGAGACAACGGGTATCAGCCCCAGCATTTT. Its translation is CASSLGDNGYQPQHF.

Written as DNA, the CDR3 is TGCGCCAGCAGCTTGGGTCGGGTCGTATCAGATACGCAGTATTTT. Translating it yields CASSLGRVVSDTQYF. V usage is TRBV5-1 and J usage is TRBJ2-3; D is unclear. The CDR3 loop spans 15 amino acids. Per germline, CDR1 SGHRS and CDR2 YFSETQ. With 0 bases removed from V and 4 bases from J, the gap between germline ends came to 12 bases.

This rearrangement joins TRBV27 to TRBJ1-2; a possible D gene is TRBD1 (5 bases). The V and J ends lost 2 bases and 3 bases respectively, with 19 bases between them. This CDR3 region has 17 residues. Germline loops: CDR1 MNHEY, CDR2 SMNVEV (reference sequence). CDR3 in DNA: TGTGCCAGCAGTTTAAGGGCAGGGTCGTTTTGGGACTATGGCTACACCTTC. This codes for CASSLRAGSFWDYGYTF.

The chain couples TRBV5-5 to TRBJ1-1, with D possibly TRBD1 on 5 matching bases. V was trimmed by 4 bases and J by 0 bases, leaving 13 bases between them. Germline V lookup: CDR1 SGHKS, CDR2 YYEKEE (reference sequence). The CDR3 consists of 15 residues. The CDR3 reads CASSRSGRLNTEAFF. The CDR3 bases are TGTGCCAGCAGCCGGTCAGGGCGGTTGAACACTGAAGCTTTCTTT.

The rearrangement uses TRBV6-4 and TRBJ1-1; 7 bases agree with TRBD1. The CDR3 extends over 15 amino acids. Germline CDR1 reads MRHNA; CDR2 reads SNTAGT. The junction had 3 bases not matched to a gene; V was cut back by 1 base and J by 1 base. CDR3 residues: CASSDLPGGNTEAFF. CDR3 in DNA: TGTGCCAGCAGTGACTTGCCAGGGGGGAACACTGAAGCTTTCTTT.

The chain recombines TRBV3-1 (or the pseudogene TRBV3-2) with TRBJ2-3, with D possibly called TRBD1 or TRBD2 (5 bases each). This CDR3 is built from 15 residues. Germline-derived CDR1 and CDR2 are LGHDT and YNNKEL (reference sequence). The V end was cut by 2 bases, the J end by 3 bases, with 12 bases between. CDR3 region: CASSQSGPRTDTQYF. The CDR3 DNA reads as TGTGCCAGCAGCCAATCGGGGCCCCGGACAGATACGCAGTATTTT.

The V gene is TRBV19, the J gene TRBJ1-5, with D uncertain. The germline V gene encodes CDR1 LNHDA and CDR2 SQIVND (reference sequence). The V end was cut by 3 bases, the J end by 5 bases, with 8 bases between. The CDR3 contains 13 residues. The CDR3 nucleotides read TGTGCCAGTAGTATCAGAGAGGATCAGCCCCAGCATTTT. Translation gives CASSIREDQPQHF. Supplemented by reference TRBV19 and TRBJ1-5, the full variable domain reads DGGITQSPKYLFRKEGQNVTLSCEQNLNHDAMYWYRQDPGQGLRLIYYSQIVNDFQKGDIAEGYSVSREKKESFPLTVTSAQKNPTAFYLCASSIREDQPQHFGDGTRLSIL.

The CDR3 DNA reads TGTGCCAGTACCGTCAGGCGGGAGCCAATTTACAATGAGCAGTTCTTC. This encodes CASTVRREPIYNEQFF. This chain joins TRBV19 and TRBJ2-1; TRBD2 agrees at 7 bases. The CDR3 extends over 16 amino acids. V lost 7 bases to trimming and J lost 4 bases; unmatched junction nucleotides: 13. From germline, CDR1 is LNHDA and CDR2 SQIVND (reference sequence).

The V gene is TRBV6-5, the J gene TRBJ1-6; D is ambiguous. This CDR3 region has 12 residues. Germline V gene lookup returns CDR1 MNHEY and CDR2 SVGAGI. Between the trimmed V and J ends, which lost 7 bases and 7 bases, there was a span of 8 bases. CDR3 coding DNA: TGTGCCAGCACCCTAGGAAATTCACCCCTCCACTTT. Amino acids: CASTLGNSPLHF.

This sequence joins TRBV5-8 and TRBJ1-1; TRBD1 agrees at 7 bases. The germline V gene has CDR1 SGHTS and CDR2 YDEGEE. The CDR3 spans 15 residues. The V and J ends lost 6 bases and 0 bases, in that order; junction bases with no gene match: 8. CDR3 loop: CASNLQGMVNTEAFF. The CDR3 DNA reads as TGTGCCAGCAATCTACAGGGGATGGTGAACACTGAAGCTTTCTTT. The variable domain in full, with the rest retrieved from reference TRBV5-8 and TRBJ1-1, is EAGVTQSPTHLIKTRGQQATLRCSPISGHTSVYWYQQALGLGLQFLLWYDEGEERNRGNFPPRFSGRQFPNYSSELNVNALELEDSALYLCASNLQGMVNTEAFFGQGTRLTVV.

The J gene is TRBJ1-1, the V gene TRBV6-1; D gene uncertain. V lost 6 bases and J 2 bases, leaving 7 bases between the germline ends. The CDR3 totals 12 residues. Per the germline V gene, CDR1 is MNHNS and CDR2 is SASEGT. CDR3: CASSPINTEAFF. The CDR3 DNA is TGTGCCAGCAGCCCGATTAACACTGAAGCTTTCTTT.

The CDR3 is CASSTHLGPGYTF. Written as DNA, the CDR3 is TGTGCCAGCAGCACGCACTTAGGACCTGGCTACACCTTC. This chain links TRBV11-2 with TRBJ1-2; D unclear. V was cut by 5 bases and J by 7 bases, with 14 bases left in between. The V gene's germline CDR1 is SGHAT and CDR2 FQNNGV. The CDR3 sequence is 13 residues long.

This sequence joins TRBV6-1 and TRBJ1-4, with D possibly TRBD1 on 6 matching bases. The CDR3 is 16 amino acids. With 0 bases removed from V and 6 bases from J, the gap between germline ends came to 14 bases. Germline values: CDR1 MNHNS, CDR2 SASEGT. The CDR3 sequence is CASSEADRFGDEKLFF. The CDR3 DNA reads TGTGCCAGCAGTGAAGCTGACAGGTTTGGGGATGAAAAACTGTTTTTT.

The chain's CDR3 is CASSSWDRMNTEAFF. The CDR3 DNA sequence: TGTGCCAGCAGCTCTTGGGACAGAATGAACACTGAAGCTTTCTTT. This chain joins TRBV7-2 and TRBJ1-1; 7 bases fit TRBD1. This CDR3 comprises 15 residues. Trimming took 4 bases from V and 0 from J; bases not matched to a gene: 5. In germline, CDR1 is SGHTA, CDR2 FQGNSA.

V is TRBV4-1 and J is TRBJ2-7, with D maybe TRBD1 (6 bases). The CDR3 runs 15 residues. Germline V gives CDR1 MGHRA, CDR2 YSYEKL. Trimming left V 2 bases short and J 5 bases short, with 16 bases between. CDR3 in amino acids: CASSQQEQGINEQYF. The CDR3 region has the DNA TGCGCCAGCAGCCAACAAGAACAGGGTATCAACGAGCAGTACTTC.